This TCR beta chain was recovered during a study of blood T cell repertoires in COVID-19. Study at large: Acute and convalescent COVID-19 samples came from the United States, Italy and Spain. PBMCs, B-cell-depleted T cells, or T cells provided the cDNA or gDNA that made up the material.

Authors' processing steps: Quantification of nucleated cells was approximated via reference gene primer amplification. Only in-frame clones appear in the TCRdb table, and some are missing; sequencing was by immunoSEQ multiplex PCR. The D gene and trimming were derived from the DNA, and the V and J assignments and clone size from that table. The sample has about 69,000 clones; roughly 80% are singletons. The junction had 7 bases not matched to a gene; V was cut back by 4 bases and J by 6 bases. Germline CDR1 and CDR2: SGDLS and YYNGEE. The CDR3 consists of 14 residues. This clonotype was obtained from a man aged 55-75 years with acute or convalescent COVID-19. What was sequenced was peripheral blood. The rearrangement uses TRBV9 and TRBJ2-7, with 10 bases lining up with TRBD1. CDR3 region: CASSFRQGAGEQYF. The CDR3 nucleotides are TGTGCCAGCAGCTTCCGACAGGGGGCGGGCGAGCAGTACTTC.